These 5 T cell receptor beta chains were sequenced from one sample in a study of radiation and T cells in renal cell carcinoma (dated by TCRdb to the early 2020s). Libraries were built with the immunoSEQ multiplex PCR assay. What TCRdb holds here is the immuneACCESS table cut down to in-frame rearrangements. Part of the clones is not present; checked against another copy, under half of the missing clones reflect an unresolved V gene, and the others are unexplained. The sample has some 16,000 clones on record, 50% of them singletons. Approximately 40% of the sample belongs to the ten largest clones. The time point label corresponds to: tumor resected at nephrectomy. The treatment or condition label on this specimen signifies: 15 Gy SBRT to primary tumor, nephrectomy 4 weeks later. The sequenced sample was tumor tissue, obtained from a patient whose treatment included radiotherapy and nephrectomy. Receptors originate from a woman between 55 and 75 years old with renal cell carcinoma.

The genes are TRBV15 and TRBJ1-5; tentative D call: TRBD1 (5 bases). The CDR3 is made up of 15 amino acids. Germline CDR1 is LNHNV and CDR2 is YYDKDF (reference sequence). V lost 0 bases and J lost 3, with 9 bases in between. The CDR3 protein is CATSRDLTVNQPQHF. The CDR3, as DNA: TGTGCCACCAGCAGAGATTTGACAGTCAATCAGCCCCAGCATTTT.

The CDR3 region is CASSVASGIETQYF. Written as DNA, the CDR3 is TGCGCCAGCAGCGTAGCTAGCGGGATAGAGACCCAGTACTTC. J is TRBJ2-5 and V is TRBV5-1; TRBD2 aligns across 9 bases. CDR1 is SGHRS and CDR2 is YFSETQ in the germline V gene. V shed 4 bases, J shed 4 bases, and the junction held 5 bases outside the gene matches. The CDR3 totals 14 residues.

The CDR3 loop reads CASSYTGGFPYEQYF. Written as DNA, the CDR3 is TGTGCCAGTAGTTATACAGGGGGCTTCCCCTACGAGCAGTACTTC. The chain uses TRBV19 and TRBJ2-7; 9 nucleotides match TRBD1. The CDR3 length is 15 residues. V lost 5 bases and J lost 2; bases outside the gene matches: 7. CDR1 LNHDA and CDR2 SQIVND come from the germline V gene (reference sequence).

V usage is TRBV5-1 and J usage is TRBJ1-1; D may be TRBD1 (6 bases). V dropped 4 bases and J dropped 6 bases, with 19 bases sitting between them. Germline values: CDR1 SGHRS, CDR2 YFSETQ. The CDR3 is made up of 15 amino acids. CDR3 DNA sequence: TGCGCCAGCAGCATTAAGGGGGAGTTGGCAGCTGAAGCTTTCTTT. This translates into CASSIKGELAAEAFF.

This chain connects TRBV5-1 to TRBJ2-5; tentative D call: TRBD2 (5 bases). The V and J ends lost 0 bases and 5 bases respectively, with 11 bases between them. The CDR3 spans 14 residues. CDR1 is SGHRS and CDR2 is YFSETQ in the germline V gene. CDR3 protein: CASSLDSGFETQYF. In DNA, the CDR3 is TGCGCCAGCAGCTTGGATTCGGGGTTCGAGACCCAGTACTTC.